A selection of T cell receptor beta chains follows, all from one sample in a study of T cells after yellow fever vaccination. TCRdb independently ran MiXCR on the 5' RACE reads; one entry per CDR3 protein. Found here are fewer than 500,000 distinct CDR3 sequences, 18% of them singletons; the top ten hold roughly a sixth. The sequences come from PBMCs, collected before the yellow fever booster vaccination. Receptors were obtained from a man between 18 and 29 years old who received the YFV17D yellow fever vaccine. The CDR3 runs from the conserved cysteine through the conserved F or W. D genes are given only for firm matches. Clone size is shown for a subset of rows, as once, few, many or a class of expanded clone.

J gene | clone size | V gene | D gene | CDR3 DNA | CDR3 protein
TRBJ1-2 | few | TRBV5-6 | . | TGTGCCAGCACCGACAGATTTAACTATGGCTACACCTTC | CASTDRFNYGYTF
TRBJ2-4 | . | TRBV9 | . | TGTGCCAGCAGCTTCCCAACGGGGCCTCGGGACATTCAGTACTTC | CASSFPTGPRDIQYF
TRBJ2-1 | many | TRBV20-1 | . | TGCAGTGCCCATACAAGTGAGCAGTTCTTC | CSAHTSEQFF
TRBJ2-3 | . | TRBV5-1 | . | TGCGCCAGCAGCTTGTCAGGGATACTAAGCACAGATACGCAGTATTTT | CASSLSGILSTDTQYF
TRBJ2-1 | . | TRBV27 | . | TGTGCCAGCAGTTTCACGTTGGGTGAGCAGTTCTTC | CASSFTLGEQFF
TRBJ1-2 | few | TRBV7-9 | . | TGTGCCAGCAGCTTGGGAATGGTGTACACCTTC | CASSLGMVYTF
TRBJ2-1 | . | TRBV7-6 | . | TGTGCCAGCAGCTTAGCGACTAGTCTCGAGCAGTTCTTC | CASSLATSLEQFF
TRBJ1-2 | few | TRBV20-1 | . | TGCAGTGCTAGAGATCGAACGCGCGGCTACACCTTC | CSARDRTRGYTF
TRBJ2-2 | few | TRBV7-9 | . | TGTGCCAGCAGCACCAGGGTCACCGGGGAGCTGTTTTTT | CASSTRVTGELFF
TRBJ1-2 | few | TRBV29-1 | . | TGCAGCGTGCCAACAGGGTTGGGGCTCGGCTACACCTTC | CSVPTGLGLGYTF
TRBJ2-6 | many | TRBV20-1 | . | TGCAGTGCACGGGACGCCTCTGGGGCCAACGTCCTGACTTTC | CSARDASGANVLTF
TRBJ2-3 | . | TRBV12-3/TRBV12-4 | . | TGTGCCAGCAGCGCCGCGGGCGGTTCGGAGTATTTT | CASSAAGGSEYF
TRBJ2-7 | few | TRBV10-3 | . | TGTGCTCACGGCGACACCTACGAGCAGTACTTC | CAHGDTYEQYF
TRBJ2-3 | . | TRBV5-1 | TRBD2 | TGCGCCAGCAGCCCTCGGACTAGCGGGACCACAGATACGCAGTATTTT | CASSPRTSGTTDTQYF
TRBJ1-4 | few | TRBV4-3 | . | TGCGCCAGCAGCCAGGGCCCCGGGCTTCGGGAAAAACTGTTTTTT | CASSQGPGLREKLFF
TRBJ2-2 | . | TRBV27 | . | TGTGCCAGCAGTTTGGAGGCCCTAAACACCGGGGAGCTGTTTTTT | CASSLEALNTGELFF
TRBJ2-3 | . | TRBV7-3 | . | TGTGCCAGCAGCTTGCAGGGGATAGGTACAGATACGCAGTATTTT | CASSLQGIGTDTQYF
TRBJ1-4 | few | TRBV6-5 | . | TGTGCCAGCAGGGCACTTGGGGACGGAACTAATGAAAAACTGTTTTTT | CASRALGDGTNEKLFF
TRBJ2-1 | . | TRBV20-1 | TRBD1 | TGCAGTGCTACCGAGGGGGCGTTTTACAATGAGCAGTTCTTC | CSATEGAFYNEQFF
TRBJ2-1 | . | TRBV5-6 | TRBD2 | TGTGCCAGCAGCTTGGCCTGGACTAGCGGGGGGGCTGGTGAGCAGTTCTTC | CASSLAWTSGGAGEQFF
TRBJ2-5 | few | TRBV7-9 | TRBD1 | TGTGCCAGCAGCAGCCCCAGACAGGGACCAGAGACCCAGTACTTC | CASSSPRQGPETQYF
TRBJ1-1 | few | TRBV7-3 | TRBD1 | TGTGCCAGCAGCTATCAAGGGGACAGGGGAATGAACACTGAAGCTTTCTTT | CASSYQGDRGMNTEAFF
TRBJ2-2 | few | TRBV19 | . | TGTGCCAGTAGTAAATCCCATAACACCGGGGAGCTGTTTTTT | CASSKSHNTGELFF
TRBJ2-7 | . | TRBV6-6 | . | TGTGCCAGCAGTTACCTCACAGTCCCCTACGAGCAGTACTTC | CASSYLTVPYEQYF
TRBJ2-5 | . | TRBV6-5 | . | TGTGCCAGCAGTTACTCTGGAAGGTCGGCAGAGACCCAGTACTTC | CASSYSGRSAETQYF
TRBJ1-1 | . | TRBV12-3/TRBV12-4 | TRBD1 | TGTGCCAGCAGGCCGGGACAGGGCACTGAAGCTTTCTTT | CASRPGQGTEAFF
TRBJ2-5 | . | TRBV6-2/TRBV6-3 | . | TGTGCCAGCAGTTACGGGCTAGCGACGTACCAAGAGACCCAGTACTTC | CASSYGLATYQETQYF
TRBJ1-5 | few | TRBV7-8 | . | TGTGCCAGCAGCTTAGGCCCAACCCAGCATTTT | CASSLGPTQHF
TRBJ1-4 | many | TRBV5-6 | . | TGTGCCAGCAGCGGTCAAACGGGAAGACTGTTTTTT | CASSGQTGRLFF
TRBJ2-3 | . | TRBV5-4 | . | TGTGCCAGCAGCTTTGGGATAGTGGGGGGTACGCAGTATTTT | CASSFGIVGGTQYF
TRBJ1-2 | . | TRBV5-1 | . | TGCGCCAGCCGCGGGATCTCCAACTATGGCTACACCTTC | CASRGISNYGYTF
TRBJ2-3 | . | TRBV4-1 | . | TGCGCCAGCTCTCCATGGGCGGGGCCGAGCACAGATACGCAGTATTTT | CASSPWAGPSTDTQYF
TRBJ1-5 | few | TRBV28 | . | TGTGCCAGCAGTTTCCCACTTATCAGGGGTTTAGGACAGCCCCAGCATTTT | CASSFPLIRGLGQPQHF
TRBJ2-7 | . | TRBV11-1 | TRBD2 | TGTGCCACCGAGAGGGAGCGGGGGAGCTCCTACGAGCAGTACTTC | CATERERGSSYEQYF
TRBJ1-1 | . | TRBV5-1 | TRBD1 | TGCGCCAGCAACCCGGACAGGGTAACTGAAGCTTTCTTT | CASNPDRVTEAFF
TRBJ2-3 | many | TRBV5-5 | . | TGTGCCAGCAGCTCAGGATGGCAGCCGGCTAGTCCAGATACGCAGTATTTT | CASSSGWQPASPDTQYF
TRBJ2-3 | . | TRBV12-5 | . | TGTGCTAGTGGTTTCAGGGAGGAGGGGAAAGATACGCAGTATTTT | CASGFREEGKDTQYF
TRBJ2-1 | . | TRBV7-2 | . | TGTGCCAGCAGCACCGGGACAAGTACCTACAATGAGCAGTTCTTC | CASSTGTSTYNEQFF
TRBJ2-2 | . | TRBV11-2 | . | TGTGCCAGCAGCTTTGGGGGAGTAGTCGGGGAGCTGTTTTTT | CASSFGGVVGELFF
TRBJ2-1 | . | TRBV4-3 | TRBD1 | TGCGCCAGCAGCCAAGTCCAGACAGGGCCCCATGAGCAGTTCTTC | CASSQVQTGPHEQFF